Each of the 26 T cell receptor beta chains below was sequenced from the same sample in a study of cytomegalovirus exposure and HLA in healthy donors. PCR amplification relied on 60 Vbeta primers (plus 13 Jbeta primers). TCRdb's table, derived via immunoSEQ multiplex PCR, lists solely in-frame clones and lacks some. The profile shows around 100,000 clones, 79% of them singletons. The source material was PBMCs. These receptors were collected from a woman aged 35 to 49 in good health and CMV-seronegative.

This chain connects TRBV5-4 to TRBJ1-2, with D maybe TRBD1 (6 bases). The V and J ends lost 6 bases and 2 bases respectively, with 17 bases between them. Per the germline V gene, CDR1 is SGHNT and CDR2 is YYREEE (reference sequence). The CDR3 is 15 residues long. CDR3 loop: CASIPGHAPNYGYTF. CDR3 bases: TGTGCCAGCATCCCGGGACATGCCCCCAACTATGGCTACACCTTC.

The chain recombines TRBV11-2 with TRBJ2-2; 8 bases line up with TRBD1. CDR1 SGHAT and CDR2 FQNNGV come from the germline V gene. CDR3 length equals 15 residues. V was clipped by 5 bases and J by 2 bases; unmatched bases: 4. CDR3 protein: CASSGGQVNTGELFF. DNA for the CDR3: TGTGCCAGCAGCGGGGGACAGGTTAACACCGGGGAGCTGTTTTTT.

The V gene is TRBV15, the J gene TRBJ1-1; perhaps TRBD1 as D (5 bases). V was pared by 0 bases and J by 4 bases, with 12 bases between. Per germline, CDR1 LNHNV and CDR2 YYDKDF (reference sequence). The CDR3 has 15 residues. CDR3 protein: CATSRDRGLGTEAFF. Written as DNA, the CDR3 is TGTGCCACCAGCAGAGATCGGGGGTTGGGCACTGAAGCTTTCTTT.

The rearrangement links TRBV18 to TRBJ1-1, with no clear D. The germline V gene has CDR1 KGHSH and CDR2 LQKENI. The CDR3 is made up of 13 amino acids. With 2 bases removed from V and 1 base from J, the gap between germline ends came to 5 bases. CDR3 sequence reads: CASSPGPNTEAFF. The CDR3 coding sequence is TGTGCCAGCTCACCAGGGCCGAACACTGAAGCTTTCTTT.

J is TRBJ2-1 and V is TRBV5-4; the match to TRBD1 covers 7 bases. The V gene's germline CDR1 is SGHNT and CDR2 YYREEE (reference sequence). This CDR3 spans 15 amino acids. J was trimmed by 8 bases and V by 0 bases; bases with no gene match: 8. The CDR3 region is CASSLVDRASDEQFF. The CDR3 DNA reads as TGTGCCAGCAGCTTGGTAGACAGGGCCTCGGATGAGCAGTTCTTC.

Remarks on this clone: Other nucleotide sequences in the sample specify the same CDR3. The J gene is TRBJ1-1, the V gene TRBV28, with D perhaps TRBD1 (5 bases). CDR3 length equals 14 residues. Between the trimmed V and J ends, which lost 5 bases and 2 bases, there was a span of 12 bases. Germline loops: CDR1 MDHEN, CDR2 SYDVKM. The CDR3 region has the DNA TGTGCCAGCAGTCTTCAAGGGGTTAACACTGAAGCTTTCTTT. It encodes CASSLQGVNTEAFF.

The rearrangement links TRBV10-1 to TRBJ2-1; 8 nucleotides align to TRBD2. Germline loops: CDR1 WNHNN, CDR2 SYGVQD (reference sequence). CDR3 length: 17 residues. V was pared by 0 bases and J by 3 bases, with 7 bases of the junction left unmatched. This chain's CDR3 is CASSESRSSGRYNEQFF. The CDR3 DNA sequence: TGCGCCAGCAGTGAGTCAAGGTCTAGCGGGCGCTACAATGAGCAGTTCTTC.

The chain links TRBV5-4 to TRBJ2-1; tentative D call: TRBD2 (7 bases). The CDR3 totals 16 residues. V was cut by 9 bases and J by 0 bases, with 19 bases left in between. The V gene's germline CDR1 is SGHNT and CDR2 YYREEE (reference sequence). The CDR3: CATLPGGASSYNEQFF. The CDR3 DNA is TGTGCCACACTCCCGGGGGGCGCCAGCTCCTACAATGAGCAGTTCTTC.

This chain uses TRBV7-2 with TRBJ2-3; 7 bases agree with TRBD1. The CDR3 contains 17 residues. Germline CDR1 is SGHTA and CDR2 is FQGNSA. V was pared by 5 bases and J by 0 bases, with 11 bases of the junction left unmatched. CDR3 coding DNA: TGTGCCAGCAGCCCGGCCGGGACAGCTACCAGCACAGATACGCAGTATTTT. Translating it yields CASSPAGTATSTDTQYF.

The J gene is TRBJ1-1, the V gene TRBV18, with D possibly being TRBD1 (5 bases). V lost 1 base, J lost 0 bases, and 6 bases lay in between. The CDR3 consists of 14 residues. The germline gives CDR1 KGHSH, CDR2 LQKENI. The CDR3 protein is CASSPQGMNTEAFF. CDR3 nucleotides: TGTGCCAGCTCACCACAGGGGATGAACACTGAAGCTTTCTTT.

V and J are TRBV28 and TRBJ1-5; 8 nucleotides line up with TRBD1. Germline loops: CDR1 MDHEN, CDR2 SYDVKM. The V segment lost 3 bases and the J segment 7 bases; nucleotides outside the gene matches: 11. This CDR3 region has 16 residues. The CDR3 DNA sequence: TGTGCCAGCAGTTTTTTTGTGACAGGGGCTATCCAGCCCCAGCATTTT. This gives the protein CASSFFVTGAIQPQHF.

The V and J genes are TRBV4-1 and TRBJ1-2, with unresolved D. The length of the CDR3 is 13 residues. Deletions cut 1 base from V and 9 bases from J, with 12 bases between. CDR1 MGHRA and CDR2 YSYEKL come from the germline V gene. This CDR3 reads CASSQVPGGSYTF. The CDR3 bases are TGCGCCAGCAGCCAAGTTCCGGGCGGGAGCTACACCTTC.

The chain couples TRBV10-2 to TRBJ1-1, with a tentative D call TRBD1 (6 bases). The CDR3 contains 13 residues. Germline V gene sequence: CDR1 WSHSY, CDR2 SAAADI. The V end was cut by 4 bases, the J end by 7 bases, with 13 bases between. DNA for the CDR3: TGCGCCAGCAGTGTGCGGGGGGCGGGTGAAGCTTTCTTT. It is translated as CASSVRGAGEAFF.

The CDR3 protein is CAWSAGTSGGASTDTQYF. For the CDR3, the DNA is TGTGCCTGGAGCGCCGGGACTAGCGGGGGTGCCAGCACAGATACGCAGTATTTT. The J gene is TRBJ2-3, the V gene TRBV30; 14 bases map to TRBD2. J gave up 0 bases and V 3 bases, and 8 bases lay outside the gene matches. Germline V gene data show CDR1 as GTSNPN and CDR2 as SVGIG (reference sequence). CDR3 size: 18 residues.

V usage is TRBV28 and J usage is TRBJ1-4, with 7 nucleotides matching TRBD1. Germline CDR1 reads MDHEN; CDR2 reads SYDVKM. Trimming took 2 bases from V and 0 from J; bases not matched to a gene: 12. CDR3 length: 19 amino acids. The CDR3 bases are TGTGCCAGCAGTTTACACCTCCCCGGGACAGCTACAACTAATGAAAAACTGTTTTTT. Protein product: CASSLHLPGTATTNEKLFF.

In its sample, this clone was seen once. The CDR3 reads CASTLGGLTDTQYF. The CDR3 bases are TGTGCCAGCACCCTGGGGGGGCTCACAGATACGCAGTATTTT. The chain employs TRBV28 and TRBJ2-3, with a weak D call TRBD2 (7 bases). V shed 7 bases and J shed 2 bases, with 13 bases lying between them. The length of the CDR3 is 14 residues. CDR1 is MDHEN, CDR2 SYDVKM, per germline.

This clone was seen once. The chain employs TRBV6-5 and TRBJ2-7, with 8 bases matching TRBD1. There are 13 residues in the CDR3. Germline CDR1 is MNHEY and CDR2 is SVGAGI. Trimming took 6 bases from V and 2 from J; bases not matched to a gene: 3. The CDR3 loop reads CASRGQGTYEQYF. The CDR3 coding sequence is TGTGCCAGCAGAGGACAGGGCACCTACGAGCAGTACTTC.

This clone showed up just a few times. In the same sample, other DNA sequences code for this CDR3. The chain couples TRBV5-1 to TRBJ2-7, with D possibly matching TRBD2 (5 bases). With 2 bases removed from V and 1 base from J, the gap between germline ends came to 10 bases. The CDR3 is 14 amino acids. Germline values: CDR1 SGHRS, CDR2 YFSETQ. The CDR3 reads CASSFGGGSYEQYF. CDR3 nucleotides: TGCGCCAGCAGCTTTGGAGGCGGGTCCTACGAGCAGTACTTC.

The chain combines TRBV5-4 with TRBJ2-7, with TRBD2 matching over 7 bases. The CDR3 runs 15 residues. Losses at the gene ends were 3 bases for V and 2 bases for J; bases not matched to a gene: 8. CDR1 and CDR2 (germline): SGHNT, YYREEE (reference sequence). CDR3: CASSSAAGRTYEQYF. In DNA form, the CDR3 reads TGTGCCAGCAGCTCGGCAGCGGGGAGAACCTACGAGCAGTACTTC.

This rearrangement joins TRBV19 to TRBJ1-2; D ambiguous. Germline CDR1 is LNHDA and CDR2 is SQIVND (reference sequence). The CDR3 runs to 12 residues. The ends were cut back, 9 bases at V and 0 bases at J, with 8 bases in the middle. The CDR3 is CASHRANYGYTF. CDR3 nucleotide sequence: TGTGCCAGCCACAGAGCTAACTATGGCTACACCTTC.

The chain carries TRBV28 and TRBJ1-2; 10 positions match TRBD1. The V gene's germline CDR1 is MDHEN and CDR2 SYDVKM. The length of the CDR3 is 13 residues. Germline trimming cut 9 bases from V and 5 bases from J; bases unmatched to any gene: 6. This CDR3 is CASESGQGYGYTF. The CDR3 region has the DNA TGTGCCAGTGAATCGGGACAGGGGTATGGCTACACCTTC.

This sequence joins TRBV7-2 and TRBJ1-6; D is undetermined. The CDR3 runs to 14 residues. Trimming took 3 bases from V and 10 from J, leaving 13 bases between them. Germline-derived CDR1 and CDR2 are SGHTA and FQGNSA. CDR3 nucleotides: TGTGCCAGCAGCTTGGGCAGCGAGGGATCACCCCTCCACTTT. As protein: CASSLGSEGSPLHF.

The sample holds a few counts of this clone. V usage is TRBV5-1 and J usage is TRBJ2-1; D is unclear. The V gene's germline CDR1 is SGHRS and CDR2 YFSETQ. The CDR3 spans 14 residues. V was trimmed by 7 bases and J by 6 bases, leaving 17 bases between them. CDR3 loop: CASSALQRINEQFF. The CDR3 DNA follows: TGCGCCAGCTCTGCTTTGCAGAGGATCAATGAGCAGTTCTTC.

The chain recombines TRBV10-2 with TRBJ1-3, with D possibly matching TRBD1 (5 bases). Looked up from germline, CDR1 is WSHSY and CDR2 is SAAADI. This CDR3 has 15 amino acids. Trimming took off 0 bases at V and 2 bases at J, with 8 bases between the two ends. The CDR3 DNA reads TGCGCCAGCAGTGAGTCGGGGCTTCCTGGAAACACCATATATTTT. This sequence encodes CASSESGLPGNTIYF.

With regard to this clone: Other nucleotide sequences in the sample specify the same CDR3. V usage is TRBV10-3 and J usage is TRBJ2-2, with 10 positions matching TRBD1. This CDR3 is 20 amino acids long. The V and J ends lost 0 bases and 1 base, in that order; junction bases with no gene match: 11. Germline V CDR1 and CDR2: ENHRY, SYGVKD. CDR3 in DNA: TGTGCCATCAGTGAGTCACCCAGAGACAGGGGGCTAATGAACACCGGGGAGCTGTTTTTT. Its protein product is CAISESPRDRGLMNTGELFF.

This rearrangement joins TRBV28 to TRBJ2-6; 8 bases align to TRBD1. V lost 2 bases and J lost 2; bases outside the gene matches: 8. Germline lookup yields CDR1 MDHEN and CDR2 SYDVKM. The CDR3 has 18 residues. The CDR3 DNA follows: TGTGCCAGCAGTTTAGGGGGACAGGAGCCCACTGGGGCCAACGTCCTGACTTTC. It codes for CASSLGGQEPTGANVLTF.